The T cell receptor (beta chain) described here comes from a study of lymphopenia after photon versus proton radiotherapy (dated by TCRdb to the late 2010s). Background on the whole study: The study compared the immunological effects of photon versus proton radiation therapy in patients with gastrointestinal tumors who developed high-grade lymphopenia. The cohort comprised 20 patients with gastrointestinal tumors who received either photon or proton therapy and then developed lymphopenia. The goal of the study was to describe how the two radiation modalities differ in their effects on the immune system. Study-wide conclusions, independent of this receptor: During treatment, patients who received proton therapy stayed relatively stable, whereas patients who received photon therapy lost naive T cells and TCR diversity and gained effector/memory populations. The authors looked at the survival association only in patients who died, and they framed better survival with proton therapy as a possibility rather than a demonstrated result. After the lymphocyte count nadir, photon-treated repertoires showed oligoclonal expansion, especially of CD8+ Temra cells, which drove the drop in diversity. Among patients across the cohort who died, overall survival time showed an inverse correlation with a larger post-nadir drop in TCR diversity.

Note on this clone: Which antigen it targets is not known. The record has no base qualities; no much larger clone is one base away.

The protocol used for the library was the immunoSEQ multiplex PCR assay. T cell repertoires were profiled with deep sequencing of rearranged TCR beta loci together with multiparametric flow cytometry. TCRdb re-hosts the immuneACCESS table, in-frame sequences only. Its copies lack some clones; in the studies checked, an unresolved V gene accounts for under half of them, and the cause for the rest is not known. The sample table shows fewer than 70,000 clones, and about 89% are seen once. About a tenth of the sample is held by the ten biggest clonotypes. Counted from cysteine to phenylalanine, this CDR3 has 15 amino acids. Solely the CDR3 DNA is kept, with 45 bases framed from the first base. Based on the germline V gene, the CDR1 and CDR2 sequences are SGHRS and YFSETQ. V is cut by 0 bases and J by 10 bases, and the space between the germline ends is 19 bases.

The sample was peripheral blood, taken from a patient treated with proton-based radiotherapy. The rearranged chain carries TRBV5-1 and TRBJ1-1; no D gene call is confident. The TCR was taken from a man aged 80 or over with esophageal cancer. The base sequence is TGCGCCAGCAGCTTGGGAGGACGGCAGATGGGTGTAGCTTTCTTT. Its protein product is CASSLGGRQMGVAFF. The full variable domain, with segments outside the CDR3 supplied by the reference TRBV5-1 and TRBJ1-1 proteins, appears as KAGVTQTPRYLIKTRGQQVTLSCSPISGHRSVSWYQQTPGQGLQFLFEYFSETQRNKGNFPGRFSGRQFSNSRSEMNVSTLELGDSALYLCASSLGGRQMGVAFFGQGTRLTVV.